The T cell receptor (beta chain) under discussion was sequenced for a study of CD8+CD57+ T cells in acquired aplastic anemia. Concerning this clonotype: No antigen is known for it.

Findings and limits, study-wide: Patients had approximately 30 CD8+ CDR3 sequences in common with controls (the shared set).

CDR3 length equals 12 residues. CDR1 and CDR2 from the germline V gene are DFQATT and SNEGSKA (reference sequence). V was trimmed by 0 bases and J by 10 bases, leaving 10 bases between them. Profiling of TCR beta VDJ combinations and CDR3 sequences used genomic DNA as template. TCRdb re-derived calls from the reads in MiXCR, one entry per CDR3 protein. The sample yields 90,000 to 130,000 distinct CDR3 sequences, approximately 48% seen once. The sequenced sample was sorted CD4+, CD8+, or CD8+CD57+ T cells (not recorded which) from PBMCs. The gene calls are TRBV20-1 and TRBJ1-3; no clear D gene. The sequence derives from a human donor in good health, serving as a control. This CDR3 is CSARDAGLTIYF. The DNA of the CDR3 is TGCAGTGCTAGAGATGCCGGACTTACCATATATTTT.